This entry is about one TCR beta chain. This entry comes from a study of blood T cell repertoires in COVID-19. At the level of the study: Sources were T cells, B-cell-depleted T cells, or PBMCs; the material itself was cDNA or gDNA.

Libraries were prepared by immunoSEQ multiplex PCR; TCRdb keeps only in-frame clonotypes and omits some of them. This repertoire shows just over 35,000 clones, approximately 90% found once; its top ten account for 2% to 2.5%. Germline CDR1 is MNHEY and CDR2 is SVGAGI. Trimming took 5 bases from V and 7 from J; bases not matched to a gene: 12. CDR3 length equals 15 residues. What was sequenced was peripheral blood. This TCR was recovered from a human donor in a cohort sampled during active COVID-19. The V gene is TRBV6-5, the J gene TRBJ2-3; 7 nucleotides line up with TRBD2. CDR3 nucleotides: TGTGCCAGCAGTATCGGACTAGAGGGAGGGAATACGCAGTATTTT. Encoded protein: CASSIGLEGGNTQYF.